These 7 T cell receptor beta chains share one sample of origin, sequenced in a study of blood T cell repertoires in COVID-19. Here immunoSEQ multiplex PCR was the method, and the copy in TCRdb shows in-frame clones only, minus some. The profile shows under 250,000 clones, around 90% of them singletons. The specimen sequenced was peripheral blood. These TCRs come from a man under 40 with COVID-19, enrolled during active disease.

The chain recombines TRBV28 with TRBJ1-3; 8 nucleotides line up with TRBD1. CDR3 length: 15 amino acids. Looked up from germline, CDR1 is MDHEN and CDR2 is SYDVKM. J was trimmed by 3 bases and V by 10 bases; bases with no gene match: 11. The CDR3 region is CANLGYRGNGNTIYF. In DNA, the CDR3 is TGTGCCAACCTTGGGTACAGGGGGAATGGAAACACCATATATTTT.

This clone was found a few times. This chain uses TRBV6-5 with TRBJ1-5, with D possibly matching TRBD1 (6 bases). CDR1 is MNHEY and CDR2 is SVGAGI in the germline V gene. Between the trimmed V and J ends, which lost 0 bases and 3 bases, there was a span of 9 bases. The CDR3 has 15 residues. Here the CDR3 reads CASSYSGDINQPQHF. The CDR3 region has the DNA TGTGCCAGCAGTTACTCTGGGGACATCAATCAGCCCCAGCATTTT.

The rearrangement links TRBV7-2 to TRBJ1-2, with 9 bases matching TRBD1. The CDR3 extends over 14 amino acids. The ends lost 5 bases at V and 6 bases at J; junction bases unmatched: 7. Germline V gene data show CDR1 as SGHTA and CDR2 as FQGNSA. The CDR3 sequence is CASSPADRGNGYTF. The CDR3 DNA reads TGTGCCAGCAGCCCTGCGGACAGGGGTAATGGCTACACCTTC.

This clone was seen a handful of times. The chain employs TRBV5-1 and TRBJ1-1; 10 positions match TRBD1. Looked up from germline, CDR1 is SGHRS and CDR2 is YFSETQ. The CDR3 runs to 15 residues. Germline trimming cut 4 bases from V and 2 bases from J; bases unmatched to any gene: 5. This CDR3 reads CASSARTGGNTEAFF. In nucleotides, the CDR3 is TGCGCCAGCAGCGCTCGGACAGGGGGTAACACTGAAGCTTTCTTT.

The CDR3 DNA reads TGTGCCAGCAGCGTAGCAGGTGGGAGTGGGGGCTACACCTTC. The encoded protein is CASSVAGGSGGYTF. The chain is built from TRBV9 and TRBJ1-2, with unresolved D. The V and J ends lost 0 bases and 8 bases respectively, with 14 bases between them. This CDR3 comprises 14 residues. The germline V gene has CDR1 SGDLS and CDR2 YYNGEE.

This sequence joins TRBV5-1 and TRBJ2-1, with 12 bases that match TRBD1. Germline V lookup: CDR1 SGHRS, CDR2 YFSETQ. Losses at the gene ends were 1 base for V and 8 bases for J; bases not matched to a gene: 7. The CDR3 loop spans 16 amino acids. CDR3 region: CASSLTGTGGRDEQFF. As DNA, the CDR3 is TGCGCCAGCAGCTTGACCGGGACAGGGGGCCGCGATGAGCAGTTCTTC.

The chain links TRBV5-1 to TRBJ2-1; perhaps TRBD2 as D (6 bases). The V end lost 3 bases, the J end lost 6 bases, and 19 bases lay between the germline ends. This CDR3 comprises 16 residues. Germline loops: CDR1 SGHRS, CDR2 YFSETQ. CDR3 DNA sequence: TGCGCCAGCAGCTCGGTCCGGGGCGGGGCGCGCAATGAGCAGTTCTTC. Its protein product is CASSSVRGGARNEQFF. Variable domain in full (rest from reference TRBV5-1 and TRBJ2-1): KAGVTQTPRYLIKTRGQQVTLSCSPISGHRSVSWYQQTPGQGLQFLFEYFSETQRNKGNFPGRFSGRQFSNSRSEMNVSTLELGDSALYLCASSSVRGGARNEQFFGPGTRLTVL.